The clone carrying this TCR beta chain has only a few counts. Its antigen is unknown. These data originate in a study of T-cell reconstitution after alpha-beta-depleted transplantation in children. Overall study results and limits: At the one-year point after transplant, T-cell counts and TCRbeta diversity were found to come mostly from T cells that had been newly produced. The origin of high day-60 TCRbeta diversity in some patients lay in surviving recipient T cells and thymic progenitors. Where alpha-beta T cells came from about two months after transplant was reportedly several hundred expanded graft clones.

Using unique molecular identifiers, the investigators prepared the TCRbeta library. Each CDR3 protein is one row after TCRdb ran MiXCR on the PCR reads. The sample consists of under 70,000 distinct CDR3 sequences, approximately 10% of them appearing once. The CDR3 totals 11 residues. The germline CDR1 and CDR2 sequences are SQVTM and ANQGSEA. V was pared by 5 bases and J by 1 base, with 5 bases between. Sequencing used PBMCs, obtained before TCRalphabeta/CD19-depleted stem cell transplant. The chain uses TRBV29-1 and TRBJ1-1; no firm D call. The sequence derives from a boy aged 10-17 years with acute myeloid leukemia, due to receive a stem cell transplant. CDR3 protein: CSVLGNTEAFF. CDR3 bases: TGCAGCGTTCTGGGGAACACTGAAGCTTTCTTT.